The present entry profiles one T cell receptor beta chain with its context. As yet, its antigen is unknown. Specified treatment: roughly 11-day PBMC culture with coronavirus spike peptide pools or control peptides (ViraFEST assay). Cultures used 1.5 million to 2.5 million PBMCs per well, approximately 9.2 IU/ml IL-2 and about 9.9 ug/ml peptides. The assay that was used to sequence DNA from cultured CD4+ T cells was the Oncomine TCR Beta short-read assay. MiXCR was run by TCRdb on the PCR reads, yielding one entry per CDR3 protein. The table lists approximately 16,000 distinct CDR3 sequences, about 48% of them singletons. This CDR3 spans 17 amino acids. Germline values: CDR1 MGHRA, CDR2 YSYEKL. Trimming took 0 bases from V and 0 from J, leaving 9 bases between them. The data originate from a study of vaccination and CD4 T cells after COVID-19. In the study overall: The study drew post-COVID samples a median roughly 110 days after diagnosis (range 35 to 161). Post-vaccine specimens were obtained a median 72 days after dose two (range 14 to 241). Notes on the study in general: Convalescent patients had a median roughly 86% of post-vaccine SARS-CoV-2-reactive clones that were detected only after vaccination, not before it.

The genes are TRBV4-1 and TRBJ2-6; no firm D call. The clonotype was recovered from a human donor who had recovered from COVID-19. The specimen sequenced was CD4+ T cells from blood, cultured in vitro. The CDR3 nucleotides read TGCGCCAGCAGCCAAGATCCCGGAGCCTCTGGGGCCAACGTCCTGACTTTC. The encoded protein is CASSQDPGASGANVLTF.